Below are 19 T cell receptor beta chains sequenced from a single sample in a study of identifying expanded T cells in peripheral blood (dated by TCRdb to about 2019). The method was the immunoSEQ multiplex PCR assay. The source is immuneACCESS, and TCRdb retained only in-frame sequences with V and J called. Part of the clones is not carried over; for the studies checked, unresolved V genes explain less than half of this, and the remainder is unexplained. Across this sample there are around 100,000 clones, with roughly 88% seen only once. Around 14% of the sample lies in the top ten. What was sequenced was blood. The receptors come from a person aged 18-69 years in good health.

CDR3 region: CASSLASGSAYNEQFF. DNA for the CDR3: TGTGCCAGCAGCTTAGCGTCAGGGAGCGCCTACAATGAGCAGTTCTTC. This chain uses TRBV7-2 with TRBJ2-1; D may match TRBD1 or TRBD2 (5 bases each). V was pared by 0 bases and J by 2 bases, with 11 bases between. Per germline, CDR1 SGHTA and CDR2 FQGNSA. This CDR3 is built from 16 residues. The full variable domain, rest sourced from reference TRBV7-2 and TRBJ2-1, is GAGVSQSPSNKVTEKGKDVELRCDPISGHTALYWYRQSLGQGLEFLIYFQGNSAPDKSGLPSDRFSAERTGGSVSTLTIQRTQQEDSAVYLCASSLASGSAYNEQFFGPGTRLTVL.

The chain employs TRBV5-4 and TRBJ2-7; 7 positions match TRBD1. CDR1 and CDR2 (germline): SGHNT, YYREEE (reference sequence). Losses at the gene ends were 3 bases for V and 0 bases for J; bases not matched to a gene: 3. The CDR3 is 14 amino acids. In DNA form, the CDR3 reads TGTGCCAGCAGCTCGTCAGGGGGCTCCTACGAGCAGTACTTC. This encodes CASSSSGGSYEQYF.

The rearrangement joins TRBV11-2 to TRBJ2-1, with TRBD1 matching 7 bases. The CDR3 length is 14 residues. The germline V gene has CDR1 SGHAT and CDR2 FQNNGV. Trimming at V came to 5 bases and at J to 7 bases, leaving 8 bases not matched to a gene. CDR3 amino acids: CASSTNRGWNEQFF. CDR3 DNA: TGTGCCAGCAGCACAAACAGGGGTTGGAATGAGCAGTTCTTC.

CDR3 protein: CAIRPSGGSTGELFF. In DNA form, the CDR3 reads TGTGCCATCAGGCCTAGCGGGGGGAGCACCGGGGAGCTGTTTTTT. The chain has TRBV10-3 and TRBJ2-2; 11 bases align to TRBD2. Looked up from germline, CDR1 is ENHRY and CDR2 is SYGVKD. The CDR3 runs to 15 residues. V was clipped by 6 bases and J by 4 bases; unmatched bases: 4.

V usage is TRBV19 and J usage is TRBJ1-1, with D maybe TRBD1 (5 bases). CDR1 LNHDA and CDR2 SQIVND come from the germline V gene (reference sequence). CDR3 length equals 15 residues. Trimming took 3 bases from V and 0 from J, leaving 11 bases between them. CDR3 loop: CASSITDNMNTEAFF. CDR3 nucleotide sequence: TGTGCCAGTAGTATTACGGACAACATGAACACTGAAGCTTTCTTT.

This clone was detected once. CDR3 DNA: TGTGCCAGCAGCAAAGAGAGTGGGTTCAACGAGCAGTACTTC. It is translated as CASSKESGFNEQYF. The chain links TRBV21-1 to TRBJ2-7. TRBV21-1 is annotated as a pseudogene. The CDR3 runs 14 residues.

In DNA form, the CDR3 reads TGTGCCAGCAGCCCATCGAGCGGGGGGGCGGAGACCCAGTACTTC. Residues: CASSPSSGGAETQYF. The chain carries TRBV7-2 and TRBJ2-5, with 10 bases identical to TRBD2. CDR3 length: 15 amino acids. V gave up 5 bases and J gave up 5 bases; unmatched junction bases: 8. Germline V CDR1 and CDR2: SGHTA, FQGNSA.

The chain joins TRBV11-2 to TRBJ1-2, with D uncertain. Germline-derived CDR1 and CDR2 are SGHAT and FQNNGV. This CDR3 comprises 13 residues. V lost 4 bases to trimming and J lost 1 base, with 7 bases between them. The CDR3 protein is CASSSTVNYGYTF. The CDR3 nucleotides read TGTGCCAGCAGCTCGACCGTTAACTATGGCTACACCTTC.

CDR3 coding DNA: TGTGCCAGCAGCCTTCAGGGGCGGACTGAAGCTTTCTTT. Translating gives CASSLQGRTEAFF. The chain combines TRBV11-2 with TRBJ1-1, with a tentative D call TRBD1 (6 bases). The CDR3 length is 13 residues. Germline CDR1 SGHAT, CDR2 FQNNGV. The germline V and J ends were trimmed by 5 bases and 5 bases, with 12 bases remaining between them.

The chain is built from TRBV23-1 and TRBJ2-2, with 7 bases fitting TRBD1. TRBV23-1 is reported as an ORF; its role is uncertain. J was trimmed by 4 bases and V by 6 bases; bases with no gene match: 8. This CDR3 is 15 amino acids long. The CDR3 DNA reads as TGCGCCAGCAGACCCCGGACAGGCTTCACCGGGGAGCTGTTTTTT. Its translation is CASRPRTGFTGELFF.

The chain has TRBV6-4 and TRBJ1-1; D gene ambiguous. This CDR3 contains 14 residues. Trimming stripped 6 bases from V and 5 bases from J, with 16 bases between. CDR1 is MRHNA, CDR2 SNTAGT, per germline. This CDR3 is CASREDGKRTEAFF. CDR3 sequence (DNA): TGTGCCAGCAGAGAAGACGGGAAGAGGACTGAAGCTTTCTTT.

CDR3: CASSQGPVAKNIQYF. CDR3 in DNA: TGCGCCAGCAGCCAAGGACCAGTAGCCAAAAACATTCAGTACTTC. The chain has TRBV4-1 and TRBJ2-4; D unclear. The CDR3 is 15 amino acids. V lost 1 base and J lost 0, with 7 bases in between. Germline assignment: CDR1 MGHRA and CDR2 YSYEKL.

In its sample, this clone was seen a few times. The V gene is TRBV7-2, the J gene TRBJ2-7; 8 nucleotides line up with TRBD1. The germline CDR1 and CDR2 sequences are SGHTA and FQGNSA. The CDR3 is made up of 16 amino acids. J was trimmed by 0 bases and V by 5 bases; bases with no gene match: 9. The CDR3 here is CASSHPPTGGSYEQYF. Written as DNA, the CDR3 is TGTGCCAGCAGCCACCCCCCAACAGGGGGCTCCTACGAGCAGTACTTC.

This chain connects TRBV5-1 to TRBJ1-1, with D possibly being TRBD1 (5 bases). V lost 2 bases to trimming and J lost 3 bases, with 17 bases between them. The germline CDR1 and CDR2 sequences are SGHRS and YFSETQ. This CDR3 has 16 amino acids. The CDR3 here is CASSFLQGGMDTEAFF. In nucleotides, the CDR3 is TGCGCCAGCAGCTTCCTCCAGGGAGGCATGGACACTGAAGCTTTCTTT.

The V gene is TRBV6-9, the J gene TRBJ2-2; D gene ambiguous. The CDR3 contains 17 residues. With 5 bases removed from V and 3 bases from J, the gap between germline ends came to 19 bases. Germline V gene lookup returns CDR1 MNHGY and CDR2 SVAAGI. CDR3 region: CASSLTTIPTYTGELFF. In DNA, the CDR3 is TGTGCCAGCAGTCTTACAACCATTCCGACGTACACCGGGGAGCTGTTTTTT.

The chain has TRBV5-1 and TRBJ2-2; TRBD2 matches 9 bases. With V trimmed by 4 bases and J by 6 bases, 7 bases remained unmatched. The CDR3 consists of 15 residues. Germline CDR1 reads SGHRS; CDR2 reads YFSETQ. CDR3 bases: TGCGCCAGCAGCCATTTAGCGGGAGAGTCCGGGGAGCTGTTTTTT. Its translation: CASSHLAGESGELFF.

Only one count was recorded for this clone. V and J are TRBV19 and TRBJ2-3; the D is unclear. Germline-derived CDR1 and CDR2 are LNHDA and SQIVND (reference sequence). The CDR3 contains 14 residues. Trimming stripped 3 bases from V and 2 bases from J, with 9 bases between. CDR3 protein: CASSMIRNTDTQYF. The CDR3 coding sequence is TGTGCCAGTAGTATGATCCGTAACACAGATACGCAGTATTTT.

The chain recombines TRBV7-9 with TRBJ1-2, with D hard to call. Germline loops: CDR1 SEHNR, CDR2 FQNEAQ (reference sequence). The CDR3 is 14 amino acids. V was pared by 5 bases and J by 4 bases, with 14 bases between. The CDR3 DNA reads TGTGCCAGCAGCCCACCCGAGGCAGCCTATGGCTACACCTTC. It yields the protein CASSPPEAAYGYTF.

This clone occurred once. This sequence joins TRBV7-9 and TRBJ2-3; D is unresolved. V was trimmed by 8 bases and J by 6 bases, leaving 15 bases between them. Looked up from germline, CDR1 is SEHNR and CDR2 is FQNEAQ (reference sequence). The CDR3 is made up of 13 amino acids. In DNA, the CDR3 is TGTGCCAGCTTCGGGCCAGCGACCGATACGCAGTATTTT. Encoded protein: CASFGPATDTQYF.